The 6 T cell receptor beta chains below were found in one sample sequenced in a study of T cells in Graves' hyperthyroidism and ophthalmopathy. It was RNA transcripts that yielded the amplified TCR beta CDR3 regions. A first-round RT-PCR of the TCR CDR3 used the HTBI primer set. TCRdb redid the calling of the multiplex PCR reads with MiXCR, one entry per CDR3 protein. The sample shows hundreds of thousands of distinct CDR3 sequences, 38% of them seen only once. What was sequenced was blood. These TCRs come from a man between 18 and 35 years old with Graves' hyperthyroidism.

In the case of this clonotype: A much larger clone differs from this one at a single base, so this may be a read error. The chain carries TRBV7-9 and TRBJ2-7, with no clear D. Deletions cut 6 bases from V and 3 bases from J, with 12 bases between. CDR3 length equals 13 residues. CDR1 is SEHNR, CDR2 FQNEAQ, per germline (reference sequence). CDR3 nucleotide sequence: TGTGCCAGCAGTTCCCCGGACGGCTACGAGCAGTACTTC. Its translation: CASSSPDGYEQYF.

The rearrangement joins TRBV20-1 to TRBJ1-6; TRBD1 might be the D (6 bases). Germline V gives CDR1 DFQATT, CDR2 SNEGSKA (reference sequence). V was pared by 3 bases and J by 8 bases, with 11 bases between. The CDR3 runs 13 residues. CDR3 nucleotides: TGCAGTGCTAGGGGCAGGGGTGATTCACCCCTCCACTTT. Amino acid sequence: CSARGRGDSPLHF.

Ten or more counts support this clonotype. The V gene is TRBV29-1, the J gene TRBJ1-1; TRBD1 might be the D (6 bases). The CDR3 sequence is 13 residues long. The V end lost 5 bases, the J end lost 4 bases, and 14 bases lay between the germline ends. Per germline, CDR1 SQVTM and CDR2 ANQGSEA. The DNA for the CDR3 is TGCAGCGTTTCAGGGGATCCCGGCACTGAAGCTTTCTTT. It codes for CSVSGDPGTEAFF.

This clonotype was picked up one time. The chain carries TRBV7-9 and TRBJ1-3, with 7 bases identical to TRBD1. J was trimmed by 3 bases and V by 5 bases; bases with no gene match: 13. Germline-derived CDR1 and CDR2 are SEHNR and FQNEAQ (reference sequence). This CDR3 is 17 amino acids long. The CDR3 DNA sequence: TGTGCCAGCAGCGCCGAAGGGGGCGCGGGATATGGAAACACCATATATTTT. This gives the protein CASSAEGGAGYGNTIYF.

This clonotype was observed a handful of times. This sequence joins TRBV5-1 and TRBJ1-4, with D possibly being TRBD1 (5 bases). CDR1 is SGHRS and CDR2 is YFSETQ in the germline V gene. The germline V and J ends were trimmed by 0 bases and 6 bases, with 9 bases remaining between them. The CDR3 has 14 amino acids. DNA of the CDR3: TGCGCCAGCAGCTTGGACCGGGACTATGAAAAACTGTTTTTT. Translated: CASSLDRDYEKLFF.

A few counts support this clonotype. This may arise from a read error, as a much more abundant clone is one base away. This CDR3 reads CASSWNTGELFF. CDR3 nucleotides: TGTGCCAGCAGCTGGAACACCGGGGAGCTGTTTTTT. This rearrangement joins TRBV7-9 to TRBJ2-2; D is undetermined. The CDR3 totals 12 residues. Trimming left V 4 bases short and J 1 base short, with 1 base between. The germline CDR1 and CDR2 sequences are SEHNR and FQNEAQ (reference sequence).